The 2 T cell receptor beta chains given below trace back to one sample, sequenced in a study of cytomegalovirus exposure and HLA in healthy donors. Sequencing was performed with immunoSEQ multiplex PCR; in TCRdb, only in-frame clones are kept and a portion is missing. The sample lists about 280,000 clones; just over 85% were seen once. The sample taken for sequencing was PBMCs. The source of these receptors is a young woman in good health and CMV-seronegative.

This CDR3 is CASSLGWRGTGILDTQYF. DNA of the CDR3: TGTGCCAGCAGCCTAGGATGGCGAGGTACAGGGATTCTAGATACGCAGTATTTT. The chain uses TRBV5-5 and TRBJ2-3; TRBD1 might be the D (6 bases). Trimming took off 4 bases at V and 5 bases at J, with 26 bases between the two ends. Germline CDR1 and CDR2: SGHKS and YYEKEE (reference sequence). The CDR3 runs to 18 residues.

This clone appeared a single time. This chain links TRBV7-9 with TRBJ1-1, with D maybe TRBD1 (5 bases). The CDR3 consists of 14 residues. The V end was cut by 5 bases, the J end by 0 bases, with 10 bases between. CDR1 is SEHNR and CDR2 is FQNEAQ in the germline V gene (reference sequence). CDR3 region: CASSALTVNTEAFF. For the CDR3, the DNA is TGTGCCAGCAGCGCCCTGACAGTGAACACTGAAGCTTTCTTT.